The table lists the clone carrying this T cell receptor beta chain with a few counts. The antigen remains unidentified. TCRdb reprocessed the RT-PCR reads with MiXCR, giving one entry per CDR3 protein. This table holds fewer than 750,000 distinct CDR3 sequences, around 15% found once. This sample was taken from a study of response to subunit inactivated influenza vaccine. Whole-study findings and limits: The authors put forward the suggestion that each seasonal influenza vaccination may bring in only a limited number of new T cells.

Trimming cost V 4 bases and J 7 bases; bases outside gene matches: 6. CDR1 is LGHDT, CDR2 YNNKEL, per germline (reference sequence). This CDR3 is built from 15 residues. The specimen was PBMCs from blood, collected roughly 12 days after vaccination. V is TRBV3-1 and J is TRBJ2-2; 10 bases are shared with TRBD2. The sequence was obtained from a middle-aged man who received an inactivated influenza vaccine. The CDR3 loop is CASSRPGLALGELFF. For the CDR3, the DNA is TGTGCCAGCAGCCGGCCGGGACTAGCGCTCGGGGAGCTGTTTTTT.